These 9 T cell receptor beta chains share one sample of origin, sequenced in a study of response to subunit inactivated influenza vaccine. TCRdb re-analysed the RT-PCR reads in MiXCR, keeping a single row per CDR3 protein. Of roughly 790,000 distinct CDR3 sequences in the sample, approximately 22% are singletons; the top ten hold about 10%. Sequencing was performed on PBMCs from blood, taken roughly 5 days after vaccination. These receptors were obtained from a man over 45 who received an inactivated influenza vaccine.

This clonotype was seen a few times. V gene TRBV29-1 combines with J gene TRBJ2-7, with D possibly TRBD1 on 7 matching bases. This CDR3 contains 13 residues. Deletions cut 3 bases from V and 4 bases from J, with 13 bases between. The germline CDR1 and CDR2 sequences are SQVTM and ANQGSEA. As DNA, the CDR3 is TGCAGCGTTGAGGTCAGGGGGGATTACGAGCAGTACTTC. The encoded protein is CSVEVRGDYEQYF.

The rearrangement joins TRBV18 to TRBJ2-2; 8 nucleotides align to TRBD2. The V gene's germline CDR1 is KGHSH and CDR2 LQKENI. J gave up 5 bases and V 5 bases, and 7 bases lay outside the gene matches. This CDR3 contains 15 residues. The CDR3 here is CASSSAGAKTGELFF. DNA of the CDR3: TGTGCCAGCTCATCAGCGGGAGCAAAAACCGGGGAGCTGTTTTTT. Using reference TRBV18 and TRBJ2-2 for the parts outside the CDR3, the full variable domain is NAGVMQNPRHLVRRRGQEARLRCSPMKGHSHVYWYRQLPEEGLKFMVYLQKENIIDESGMPKERFSAEFPKEGPSILRIQQVVRGDSAAYFCASSSAGAKTGELFFGEGSRLTVL.

CDR3 loop: CSARAWGRTDTQYF. The CDR3 region has the DNA TGCAGTGCTAGAGCCTGGGGTCGCACAGATACGCAGTATTTT. The J gene is TRBJ2-3, the V gene TRBV20-1; D remains unclear. This CDR3 comprises 14 residues. CDR1 is DFQATT and CDR2 is SNEGSKA in the germline V gene (reference sequence). The V end lost 1 base, the J end lost 1 base, and 9 bases lay between the germline ends.

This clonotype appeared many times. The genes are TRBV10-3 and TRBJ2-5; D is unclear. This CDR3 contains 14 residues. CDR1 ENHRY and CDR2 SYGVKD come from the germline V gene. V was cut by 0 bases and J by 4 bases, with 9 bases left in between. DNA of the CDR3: TGTGCCATCAGTGAGTCAATAGGGCCAGAGACCCAGTACTTC. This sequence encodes CAISESIGPETQYF.

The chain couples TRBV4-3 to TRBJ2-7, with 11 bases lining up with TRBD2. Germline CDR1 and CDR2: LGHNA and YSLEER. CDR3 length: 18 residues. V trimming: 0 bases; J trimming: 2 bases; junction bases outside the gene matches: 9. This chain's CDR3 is CASSQDLTSGSTTYEQYF. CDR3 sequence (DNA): TGCGCCAGCAGCCAAGATTTAACTAGCGGGAGTACCACCTACGAGCAGTACTTC.

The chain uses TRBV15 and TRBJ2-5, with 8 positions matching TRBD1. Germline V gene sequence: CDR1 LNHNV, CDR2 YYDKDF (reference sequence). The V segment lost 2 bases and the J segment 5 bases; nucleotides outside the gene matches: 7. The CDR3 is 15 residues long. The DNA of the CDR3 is TGTGCCACCAGCAGAACCAGACAGGGGATTGAGACCCAGTACTTC. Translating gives CATSRTRQGIETQYF. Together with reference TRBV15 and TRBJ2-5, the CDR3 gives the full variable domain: DAMVIQNPRYQVTQFGKPVTLSCSQTLNHNVMYWYQQKSSQAPKLLFHYYDKDFNNEADTPDNFQSRRPNTSFCFLDIRSPGLGDTAMYLCATSRTRQGIETQYFGPGTRLLVL.

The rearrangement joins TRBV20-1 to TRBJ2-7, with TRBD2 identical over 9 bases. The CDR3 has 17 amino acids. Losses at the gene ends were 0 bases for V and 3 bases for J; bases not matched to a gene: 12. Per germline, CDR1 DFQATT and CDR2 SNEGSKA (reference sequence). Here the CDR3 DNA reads TGCAGTGCTAGAGATCCACTTACTAGCGGGCCAGTCTACGAGCAGTACTTC. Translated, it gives CSARDPLTSGPVYEQYF.

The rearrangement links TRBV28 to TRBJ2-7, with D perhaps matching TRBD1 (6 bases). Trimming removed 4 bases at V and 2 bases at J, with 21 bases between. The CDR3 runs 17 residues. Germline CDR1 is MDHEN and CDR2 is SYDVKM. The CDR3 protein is CASSSPRSRGVAYEQYF. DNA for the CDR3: TGTGCCAGCAGTTCCCCCAGGTCCAGGGGAGTTGCCTACGAGCAGTACTTC.

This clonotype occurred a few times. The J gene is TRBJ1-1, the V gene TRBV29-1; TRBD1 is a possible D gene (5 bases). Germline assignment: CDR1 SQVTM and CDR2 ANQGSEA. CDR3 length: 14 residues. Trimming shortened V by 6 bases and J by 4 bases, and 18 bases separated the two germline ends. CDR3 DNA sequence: TGCAGCGTCCGGGGAGGGGATAGGAGCACTGAAGCTTTCTTT. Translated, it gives CSVRGGDRSTEAFF. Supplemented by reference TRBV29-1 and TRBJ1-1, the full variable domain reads SAVISQKPSRDICQRGTSLTIQCQVDSQVTMMFWYRQQPGQSLTLIATANQGSEATYESGFVIDKFPISRPNLTFSTLTVSNMSPEDSSIYLCSVRGGDRSTEAFFGQGTRLTVV.